The clone carrying this TCR beta chain occurred once. In the original analysis: Estimation of nucleated cell counts relied on the amplification of reference gene primers. Generated by immunoSEQ multiplex PCR, the TCRdb table keeps only in-frame clones and is missing some. V and J calls plus clone size are reproduced from that table; the DNA served to infer D and trimming. The sample includes over 100,000 clones, 80% to 90% of them seen just once. The data are from a study of blood T cell repertoires in COVID-19. Across the study: There were acute and convalescent COVID-19 samples, and they came from the United States, Italy and Spain. In each case, the material was cDNA or gDNA derived from T cells, B-cell-depleted T cells, or PBMCs.

Trimming cost V 8 bases and J 3 bases; bases outside gene matches: 15. Germline V gives CDR1 MGHRA, CDR2 YSYEKL. There are 17 residues in the CDR3. Sequencing used peripheral blood. V is TRBV4-1 and J is TRBJ2-1, with TRBD2 matching 8 bases. The clonotype originates from a man aged 35-49 years with acute or convalescent COVID-19. This chain's CDR3 is CASSSLGAAGVYNEQFF. The CDR3 DNA reads TGCGCCAGCTCCTCGTTGGGAGCAGCGGGAGTCTACAATGAGCAGTTCTTC.